A selection of T cell receptor beta chains follows, all from one sample in a study of blood T cells in healthy people across ages. TCRdb processed the 5' RACE reads anew with MiXCR; each CDR3 protein has one entry. The table lists approximately 800,000 distinct CDR3 sequences, about 36% of them singletons. Sequencing was done on a sample of blood. The receptors shown here come from a man younger than 30 in good health. Both conserved end residues are part of each CDR3. The order of the fields is D gene, clone size, J gene, V gene, CDR3 protein, CDR3 DNA. D genes are given only for firm matches. A clone size is listed for some rows: how often the clone was seen (once, few, many), or a class if it is expanded.

. few TRBJ2-5 TRBV12-3/TRBV12-4 CASSFRQNQETQYF TGTGCCAGCAGTTTTCGACAGAACCAAGAGACCCAGTACTTC
. . TRBJ2-6 TRBV9 CASSVATGLRGANVLTF TGTGCCAGCAGCGTAGCTACAGGGTTGAGAGGGGCCAACGTCCTGACTTTC
. . TRBJ2-5 TRBV4-3 CASSQDAGGETQYF TGCGCCAGCAGCCAAGATGCAGGTGGAGAGACCCAGTACTTC
. . TRBJ2-3 TRBV30 CAWSGGELSTDTQYF TGTGCCTGGAGTGGGGGAGAGCTCAGCACAGATACGCAGTATTTT
. . TRBJ2-4 TRBV7-2 CTSSFLGGEQYF TGTACCAGCAGCTTCCTCGGAGGGGAGCAGTACTTC
. few TRBJ2-6 TRBV18 CASSREVGTGANVLTF TGTGCCAGCTCACGAGAGGTGGGAACTGGGGCCAACGTCCTGACTTTC
. . TRBJ2-2 TRBV7-2 CASSPLPGLTTGELFF TGTGCCAGCAGCCCCCTCCCGGGACTCACCACCGGGGAGCTGTTTTTT
. many TRBJ2-5 TRBV7-2 CASSLARGGPHQETQYF TGTGCCAGCAGCTTAGCGCGTGGGGGGCCGCACCAAGAGACCCAGTACTTC
. . TRBJ1-1 TRBV5-1 CASSLDGTMNTEAFF TGCGCCAGCAGCTTGGACGGAACAATGAACACTGAAGCTTTCTTT
. few TRBJ1-1 TRBV7-2 CASSFQALMNTEAFF TGTGCCAGCAGCTTTCAGGCACTGATGAACACTGAAGCTTTCTTT
. . TRBJ1-1 TRBV28 CASMQGNTEAFF TGTGCCAGCATGCAGGGTAATACTGAAGCTTTCTTT